One T cell receptor (beta chain) is described in this entry. What it binds is unknown. The data stem from a study of PD-1 blockade in classical Hodgkin lymphoma. Profiled with immunoSEQ multiplex PCR; TCRdb holds only in-frame clones, not every one. The table shows more than 8,000 clones, with roughly 87% occurring only once. The sample's time point: cycle 4 day 1 (C4D1), after 6 weeks of nivolumab. All trial patients relapsed after autologous stem cell transplantation. Broader study findings: Unlike CD8+ TCR diversity, which did not rise significantly by C4D1, CD4+ TCR diversity did. The diversity seen at baseline in complete responders resembled that of newly diagnosed patients. Baseline TCR diversity was reportedly lower in newly diagnosed patients than in healthy donors. It was reported as lower still in relapsed/refractory patients.

Germline V gene lookup returns CDR1 SGHRS and CDR2 YFSETQ. The CDR3 has 15 amino acids. Trimming took 3 bases from V and 8 from J, leaving 18 bases between them. The sequence was collected from a human donor with classical Hodgkin lymphoma. V is TRBV5-1 and J is TRBJ2-1; possibly TRBD1 for D (5 bases). Source: peripheral blood mononuclear cells (PBMCs), taken before the fourth cycle of nivolumab. The CDR3 spells CASSWGTETGYEQFF. CDR3 DNA: TGCGCCAGCAGCTGGGGAACAGAAACAGGTTATGAGCAGTTCTTC.